This T cell receptor (beta chain) is from a study of shared clonotypes between healthy human individuals. Study summary: Plates per donor: three CD4 naive, three CD4 memory, two CD8 naive, one CD8 memory. Whole-study findings and limits: The generation probabilities recorded for non-shared clonotypes fell below those of clonotypes shared by all four donors.

Donors comprised healthy HIV-negative adults lacking recent acute infections or vaccinations. Libraries were prepared by immunoSEQ multiplex PCR; TCRdb keeps only in-frame clonotypes and omits some of them. The sample consists of 2 million to 2.5 million clones, nearly 97% of them appearing once. The germline gives CDR1 SGHTA, CDR2 FQGNSA. V was trimmed by 5 bases and J by 1 base, leaving 14 bases between them. The CDR3 contains 15 residues. Concerning this clone itself: The antigen remains unidentified.

The receptor's source is a man in his late teens or twenties in good health. The sequencing sample was made of naive CD4+ T cells sorted from blood. Subset denoted: CD45RA+ positively selected. This sequence joins TRBV7-2 and TRBJ1-1; the D gene is possibly TRBD1 (5 bases). The CDR3 nucleotides are TGTGCCAGCAGCACAGGCGGGCGGGCGAACACTGAAGCTTTCTTT. It specifies CASSTGGRANTEAFF.